This TCR beta chain is from a study of OX40 agonist ivuxolimab in advanced cancers. As for the study in general: Patients undergoing dose escalation presented with hepatocellular carcinoma, melanoma, renal cell or head and neck cancer. Eligibility rules accepted prior anti-PD-1, anti-PD-L1 or anti-CTLA-4 therapy, and approximately 40% had some.

General observations from the study: By week 6 at 0.1 to 3.0 mg/kg, blood CD4+ and CD8+ T cells had expanded clonally.

Details on this clone: Its antigen is currently unknown.

The table came from immunoSEQ multiplex PCR; TCRdb's copy has only in-frame clones and leaves some out. Found here are under 150,000 clones, just over 90% of them singletons; the top ten hold about 0.93%. V was trimmed by 2 bases and J by 4 bases, leaving 9 bases between them. Germline CDR1 reads MNHEY; CDR2 reads SVGAGI. The CDR3 loop spans 14 amino acids. V is TRBV6-5 and J is TRBJ1-3; no reliable D call. The TCR originated in an adult with an advanced solid tumor such as melanoma, head and neck, liver or kidney cancer. The sample consisted of CD4+ or CD8+ T cells sorted from blood, taken in a trial of the OX40 agonist ivuxolimab. In DNA form, the CDR3 reads TGTGCCAGCAGTTACCGCAGTCAAGGAAACACCATATATTTT. It yields the protein CASSYRSQGNTIYF.